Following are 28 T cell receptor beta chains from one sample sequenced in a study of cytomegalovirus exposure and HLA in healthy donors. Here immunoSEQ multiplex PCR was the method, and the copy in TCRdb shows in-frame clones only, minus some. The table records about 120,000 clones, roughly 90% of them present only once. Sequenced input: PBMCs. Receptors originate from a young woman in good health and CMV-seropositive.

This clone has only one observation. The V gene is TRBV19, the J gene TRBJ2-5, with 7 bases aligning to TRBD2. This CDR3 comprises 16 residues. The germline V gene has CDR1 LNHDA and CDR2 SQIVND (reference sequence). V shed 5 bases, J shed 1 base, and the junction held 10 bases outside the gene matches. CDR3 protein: CASSPRGAGSQETQYF. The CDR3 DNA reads TGTGCCAGTAGTCCGCGGGGAGCGGGGTCCCAAGAGACCCAGTACTTC.

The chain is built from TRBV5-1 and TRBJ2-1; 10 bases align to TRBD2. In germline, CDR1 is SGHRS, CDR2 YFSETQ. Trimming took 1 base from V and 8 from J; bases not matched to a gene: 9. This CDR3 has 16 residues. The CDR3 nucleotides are TGCGCCAGCAGCTTGCCCAGCGGGGGGGCCGTAGATGAGCAGTTCTTC. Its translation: CASSLPSGGAVDEQFF.

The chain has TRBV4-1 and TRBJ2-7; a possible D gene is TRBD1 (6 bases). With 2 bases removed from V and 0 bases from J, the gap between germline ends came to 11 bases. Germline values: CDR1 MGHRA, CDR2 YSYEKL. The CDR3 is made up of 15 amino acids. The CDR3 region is CASSQTQDSSYEQYF. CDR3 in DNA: TGCGCCAGCAGCCAAACCCAGGACAGCTCCTACGAGCAGTACTTC.

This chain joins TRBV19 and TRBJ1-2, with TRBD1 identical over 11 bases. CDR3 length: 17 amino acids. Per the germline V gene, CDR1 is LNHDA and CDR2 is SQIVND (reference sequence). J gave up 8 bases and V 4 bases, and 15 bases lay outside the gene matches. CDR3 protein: CASSKVGQGADFRGYTF. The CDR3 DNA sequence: TGTGCCAGTAGTAAGGTCGGACAGGGGGCAGATTTTCGGGGCTACACCTTC. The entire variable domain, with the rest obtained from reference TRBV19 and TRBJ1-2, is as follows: DGGITQSPKYLFRKEGQNVTLSCEQNLNHDAMYWYRQDPGQGLRLIYYSQIVNDFQKGDIAEGYSVSREKKESFPLTVTSAQKNPTAFYLCASSKVGQGADFRGYTFGSGTRLTVV.

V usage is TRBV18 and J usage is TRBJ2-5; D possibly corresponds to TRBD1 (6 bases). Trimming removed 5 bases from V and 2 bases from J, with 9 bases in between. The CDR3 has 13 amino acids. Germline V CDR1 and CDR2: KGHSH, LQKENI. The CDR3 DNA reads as TGTGCCAGCTCAAGGACAGAACAAGAGACCCAGTACTTC. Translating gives CASSRTEQETQYF.

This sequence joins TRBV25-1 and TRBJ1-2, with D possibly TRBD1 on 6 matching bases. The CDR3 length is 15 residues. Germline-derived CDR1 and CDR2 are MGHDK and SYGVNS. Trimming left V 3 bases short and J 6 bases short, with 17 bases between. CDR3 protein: CASSDLGQLLDGYTF. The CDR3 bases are TGTGCCAGCAGTGACTTGGGACAACTACTTGATGGCTACACCTTC.

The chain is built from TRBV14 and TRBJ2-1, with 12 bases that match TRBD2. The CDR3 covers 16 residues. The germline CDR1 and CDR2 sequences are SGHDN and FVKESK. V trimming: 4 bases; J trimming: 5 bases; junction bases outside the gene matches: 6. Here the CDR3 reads CASSLLAGGPNNEQFF. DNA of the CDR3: TGTGCCAGCAGCCTTCTAGCGGGGGGGCCCAACAATGAGCAGTTCTTC.

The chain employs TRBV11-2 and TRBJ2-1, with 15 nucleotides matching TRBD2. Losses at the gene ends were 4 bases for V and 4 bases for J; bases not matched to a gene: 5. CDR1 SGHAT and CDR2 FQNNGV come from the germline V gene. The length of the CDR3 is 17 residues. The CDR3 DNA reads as TGTGCCAGCAGCTCCCCCGGGACTAGCGGGGGGTACAATGAGCAGTTCTTC. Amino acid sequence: CASSSPGTSGGYNEQFF.

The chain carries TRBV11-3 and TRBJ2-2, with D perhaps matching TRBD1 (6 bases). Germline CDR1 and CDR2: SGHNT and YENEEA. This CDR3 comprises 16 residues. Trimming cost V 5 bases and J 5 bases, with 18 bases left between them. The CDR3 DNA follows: TGTGCCAGCAGCCGTGTTACGGCCAGGGGAACCGGGGAGCTGTTTTTT. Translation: CASSRVTARGTGELFF.

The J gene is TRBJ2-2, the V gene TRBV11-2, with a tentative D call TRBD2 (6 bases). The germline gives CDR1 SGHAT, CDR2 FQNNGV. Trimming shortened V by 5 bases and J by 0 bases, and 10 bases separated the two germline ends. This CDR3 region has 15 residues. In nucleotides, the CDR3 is TGTGCCAGCAGCCCGTTAGCGGCGAACACCGGGGAGCTGTTTTTT. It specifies CASSPLAANTGELFF.

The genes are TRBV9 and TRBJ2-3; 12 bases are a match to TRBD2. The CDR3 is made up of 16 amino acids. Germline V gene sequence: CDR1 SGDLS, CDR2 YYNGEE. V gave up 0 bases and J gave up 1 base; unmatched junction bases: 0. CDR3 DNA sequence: TGTGCCAGCAGCGTAGGGACTAGCGGGGGCACAGATACGCAGTATTTT. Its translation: CASSVGTSGGTDTQYF.

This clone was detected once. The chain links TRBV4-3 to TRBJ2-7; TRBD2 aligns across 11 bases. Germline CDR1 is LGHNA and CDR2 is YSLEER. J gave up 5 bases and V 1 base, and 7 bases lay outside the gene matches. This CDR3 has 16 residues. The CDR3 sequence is CASSQAKTSGIHEQYF. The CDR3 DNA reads TGCGCCAGCAGCCAAGCAAAGACTAGCGGGATCCACGAGCAGTACTTC.

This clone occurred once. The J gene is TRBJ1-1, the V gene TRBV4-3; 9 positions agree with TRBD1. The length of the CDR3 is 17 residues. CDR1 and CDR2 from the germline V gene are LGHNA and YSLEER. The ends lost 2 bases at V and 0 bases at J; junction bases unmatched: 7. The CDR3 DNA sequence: TGCGCCAGCAGCCAACCAGGGACAGGGTCCATGAACACTGAAGCTTTCTTT. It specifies CASSQPGTGSMNTEAFF.

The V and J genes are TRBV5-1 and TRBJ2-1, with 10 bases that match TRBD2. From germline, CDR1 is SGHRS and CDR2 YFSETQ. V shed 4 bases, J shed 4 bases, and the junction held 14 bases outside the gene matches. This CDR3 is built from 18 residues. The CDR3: CASSPRGVAGGVYNEQFF. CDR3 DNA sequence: TGCGCCAGCAGCCCCAGGGGGGTAGCGGGGGGCGTATACAATGAGCAGTTCTTC.

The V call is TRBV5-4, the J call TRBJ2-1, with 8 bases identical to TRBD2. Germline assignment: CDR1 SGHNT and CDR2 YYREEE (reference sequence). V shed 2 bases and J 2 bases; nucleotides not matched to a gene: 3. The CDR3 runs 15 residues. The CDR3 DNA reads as TGTGCCAGCAGCTTACCGGGAGGGCCCTACAATGAGCAGTTCTTC. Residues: CASSLPGGPYNEQFF.

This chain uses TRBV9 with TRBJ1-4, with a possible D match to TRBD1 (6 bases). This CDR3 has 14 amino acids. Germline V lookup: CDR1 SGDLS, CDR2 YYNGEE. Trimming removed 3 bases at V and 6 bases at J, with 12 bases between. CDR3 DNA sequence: TGTGCCAGCAGCGAGGGGGTAAGGGATGAAAAACTGTTTTTT. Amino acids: CASSEGVRDEKLFF. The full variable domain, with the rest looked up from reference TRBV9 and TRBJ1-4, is DSGVTQTPKHLITATGQRVTLRCSPRSGDLSVYWYQQSLDQGLQFLIQYYNGEERAKGNILERFSAQQFPDLHSELNLSSLELGDSALYFCASSEGVRDEKLFFGSGTQLSVL.

CDR3 coding DNA: TGTGCCAGCAGCTTAGTGGGGACTAGCCCCTACGAGCAGTACTTC. Its translation is CASSLVGTSPYEQYF. The chain links TRBV13 to TRBJ2-7; 9 bases line up with TRBD2. CDR1 is PRHDT and CDR2 is FYEKMQ in the germline V gene (reference sequence). After removal of 1 base from V and 2 bases from J, the junction contained 3 bases not matched to a gene. This CDR3 comprises 15 residues. Combining the CDR3 with reference TRBV13 and TRBJ2-7 gives the whole variable domain AAGVIQSPRHLIKEKRETATLKCYPIPRHDTVYWYQQGPGQDPQFLISFYEKMQSDKGSIPDRFSAQQFSDYHSELNMSSLELGDSALYFCASSLVGTSPYEQYFGPGTRLTVT.

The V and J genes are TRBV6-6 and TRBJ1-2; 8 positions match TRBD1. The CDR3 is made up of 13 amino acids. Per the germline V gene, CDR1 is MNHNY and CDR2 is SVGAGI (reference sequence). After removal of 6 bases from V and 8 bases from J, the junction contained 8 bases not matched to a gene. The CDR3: CASRRQGAPGYTF. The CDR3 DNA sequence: TGTGCCAGCAGACGCCAGGGGGCGCCCGGCTACACCTTC.

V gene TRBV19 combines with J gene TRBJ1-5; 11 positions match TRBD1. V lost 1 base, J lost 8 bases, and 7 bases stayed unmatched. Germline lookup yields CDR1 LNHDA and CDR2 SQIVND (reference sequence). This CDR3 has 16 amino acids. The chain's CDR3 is CASSIAGDRGDKPQHF. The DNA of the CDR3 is TGTGCCAGTAGTATAGCCGGGGACAGGGGGGATAAGCCCCAGCATTTT.

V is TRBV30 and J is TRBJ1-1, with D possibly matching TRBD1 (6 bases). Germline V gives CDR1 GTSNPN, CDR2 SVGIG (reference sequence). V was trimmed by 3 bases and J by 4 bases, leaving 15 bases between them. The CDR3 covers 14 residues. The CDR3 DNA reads TGTGCCTGGAGCGCCCTTGGGGGCACCACTGAAGCTTTCTTT. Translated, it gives CAWSALGGTTEAFF.

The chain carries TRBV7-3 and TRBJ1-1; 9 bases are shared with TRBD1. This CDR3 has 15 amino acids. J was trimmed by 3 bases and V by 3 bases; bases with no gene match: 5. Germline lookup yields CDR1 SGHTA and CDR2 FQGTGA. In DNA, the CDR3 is TGTGCCAGCAGCTTTTCGACAGGGGGACACACTGAAGCTTTCTTT. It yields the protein CASSFSTGGHTEAFF.

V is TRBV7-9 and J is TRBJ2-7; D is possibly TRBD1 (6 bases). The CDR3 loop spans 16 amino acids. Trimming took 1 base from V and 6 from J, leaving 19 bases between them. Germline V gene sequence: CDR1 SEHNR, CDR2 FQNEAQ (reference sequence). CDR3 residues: CASSLVRIAGVLEQYF. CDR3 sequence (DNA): TGTGCCAGCAGCTTAGTTCGGATTGCAGGGGTGCTCGAGCAGTACTTC.

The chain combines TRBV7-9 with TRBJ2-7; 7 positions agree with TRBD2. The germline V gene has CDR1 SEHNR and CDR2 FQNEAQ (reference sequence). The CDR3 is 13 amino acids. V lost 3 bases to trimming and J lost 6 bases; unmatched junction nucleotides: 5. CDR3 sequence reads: CASSFSGMAEQYF. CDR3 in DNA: TGTGCCAGCAGCTTCAGCGGGATGGCCGAGCAGTACTTC.

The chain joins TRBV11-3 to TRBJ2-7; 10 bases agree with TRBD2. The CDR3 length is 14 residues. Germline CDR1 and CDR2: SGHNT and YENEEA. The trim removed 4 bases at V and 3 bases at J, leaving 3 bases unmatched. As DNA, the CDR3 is TGTGCCAGCAGCTCAGGACTAGCGGTCTACGAGCAGTACTTC. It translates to CASSSGLAVYEQYF.

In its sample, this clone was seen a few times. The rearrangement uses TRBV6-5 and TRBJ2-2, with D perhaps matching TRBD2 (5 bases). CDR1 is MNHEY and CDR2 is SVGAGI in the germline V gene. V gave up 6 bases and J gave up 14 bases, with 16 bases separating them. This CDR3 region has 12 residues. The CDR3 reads CASRLGGEQLFF. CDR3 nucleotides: TGTGCCAGCAGACTAGGTGGAGAGCAACTGTTTTTT.

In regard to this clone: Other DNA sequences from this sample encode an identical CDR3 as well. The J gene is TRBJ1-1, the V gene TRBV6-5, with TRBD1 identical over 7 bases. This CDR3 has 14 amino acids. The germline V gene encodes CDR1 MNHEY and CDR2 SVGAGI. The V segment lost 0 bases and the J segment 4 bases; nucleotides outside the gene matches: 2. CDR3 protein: CASSYSTGSTEAFF. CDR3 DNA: TGTGCCAGCAGTTACTCGACAGGGAGCACTGAAGCTTTCTTT.

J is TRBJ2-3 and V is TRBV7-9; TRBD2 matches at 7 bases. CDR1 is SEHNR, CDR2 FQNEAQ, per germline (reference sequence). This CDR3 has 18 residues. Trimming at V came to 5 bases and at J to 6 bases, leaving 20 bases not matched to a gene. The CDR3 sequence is CASSPFADLAVRGDTQYF. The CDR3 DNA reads TGTGCCAGCAGCCCCTTCGCGGACCTAGCGGTTAGAGGCGATACGCAGTATTTT.

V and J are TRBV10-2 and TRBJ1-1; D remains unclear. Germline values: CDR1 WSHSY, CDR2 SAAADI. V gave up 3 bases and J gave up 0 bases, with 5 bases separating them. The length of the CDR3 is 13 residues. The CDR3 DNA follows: TGCGCCAGCAGTGATTACATGAACACTGAAGCTTTCTTT. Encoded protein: CASSDYMNTEAFF.